Below are 22 T cell receptor beta chains sequenced from a single sample in a study of T-cell memory formation after mild COVID-19. MiXCR, applied by TCRdb to the 5' RACE reads, yields one record per CDR3 protein. The sample holds roughly 560,000 distinct CDR3 sequences, roughly 22% seen once. The specimen sequenced was PBMCs or a T cell subset sorted from them (not recorded which). These receptors were collected from an adult woman who had mild COVID-19 (a few samples of this study predate the infection). Cell type and time point are not known.

CDR3 in DNA: TGTGCCAGCAGCCAGGCGGGACAGGGTGTAATCCATTTCACCGTAACCTACGAGCAGTACTTC. It translates to CASSQAGQGVIHFTVTYEQYF. The chain is built from TRBV3-1 and TRBJ2-7; 9 positions agree with TRBD1. There are 21 residues in the CDR3. The germline gives CDR1 LGHDT, CDR2 YNNKEL (reference sequence). J was trimmed by 2 bases and V by 3 bases; bases with no gene match: 23.

This clonotype was recorded a few times. The rearrangement uses TRBV12-5 and TRBJ1-5; D gene unclear. The CDR3 loop spans 12 amino acids. V lost 3 bases to trimming and J lost 4 bases, with 4 bases between them. Germline values: CDR1 LGHNT, CDR2 FRNRAP. CDR3 DNA sequence: TGTGCTAGTGGTTTTTGGAATCAGCCCCAGCATTTT. This encodes CASGFWNQPQHF.

The chain joins TRBV9 to TRBJ2-2; D may be TRBD1 (6 bases). V lost 0 bases to trimming and J lost 2 bases, with 8 bases between them. The germline V gene has CDR1 SGDLS and CDR2 YYNGEE. The CDR3 consists of 15 residues. Here the CDR3 reads CASSVGTVNTGELFF. The CDR3 bases are TGTGCCAGCAGCGTAGGGACAGTCAACACCGGGGAGCTGTTTTTT.

This clonotype was detected only a few times. The chain links TRBV6-5 to TRBJ2-5, with 11 bases fitting TRBD2. CDR1 MNHEY and CDR2 SVGAGI come from the germline V gene. Trimming took 5 bases from V and 0 from J; bases not matched to a gene: 5. CDR3 length equals 16 residues. The CDR3 nucleotides read TGTGCCAGCAGTGTTCTAGCGGGAGGTCACCAAGAGACCCAGTACTTC. Its protein is CASSVLAGGHQETQYF.

This rearrangement joins TRBV5-4 to TRBJ2-2; D tentatively reads TRBD1 or TRBD2 (5 bases each). Germline-derived CDR1 and CDR2 are SGHNT and YYREEE (reference sequence). With 2 bases removed from V and 0 bases from J, the gap between germline ends came to 14 bases. The CDR3 totals 17 residues. CDR3 bases: TGTGCCAGCAGCTTATCTTCCGGGACCACGAACACCGGGGAGCTGTTTTTT. Translating it yields CASSLSSGTTNTGELFF.

This clonotype came up many times. Written as DNA, the CDR3 is TGTGCCAGCAGCTCCCAGGGGAACACTGAAGCTTTCTTT. Amino acids: CASSSQGNTEAFF. The chain couples TRBV7-3 to TRBJ1-1; tentatively, D is TRBD1 (5 bases). V was shortened by 4 bases and J by 1 base, with 7 bases between the two germline ends. Germline CDR1 and CDR2: SGHTA and FQGTGA. The CDR3 has 13 residues.

The rearrangement joins TRBV6-5 to TRBJ2-1; 8 nucleotides line up with TRBD1. Per germline, CDR1 MNHEY and CDR2 SVGAGI. The V segment lost 10 bases and the J segment 10 bases; nucleotides outside the gene matches: 9. The CDR3 has 12 amino acids. The CDR3 DNA reads as TGTGCCACCCAGGACAGGGCTCAAGAGCAGTTCTTC. This encodes CATQDRAQEQFF.

The chain has TRBV20-1 and TRBJ1-6; D remains ambiguous. There are 15 residues in the CDR3. Germline CDR1 is DFQATT and CDR2 is SNEGSKA (reference sequence). Trimming shortened V by 5 bases and J by 4 bases, and 15 bases separated the two germline ends. CDR3: CSALHRGAYNSPLHF. The CDR3 DNA sequence: TGCAGTGCTCTTCACCGGGGTGCTTATAATTCACCCCTCCACTTT.

The gene calls are TRBV11-2 and TRBJ1-2; TRBD1 is a possible D gene (5 bases). Trimming took off 0 bases at V and 4 bases at J, with 12 bases between the two ends. The CDR3 loop spans 15 amino acids. Germline CDR1 and CDR2: SGHAT and FQNNGV. This CDR3 reads CASSLEGGVGYGYTF. The CDR3 DNA reads as TGTGCCAGCAGCTTAGAGGGGGGGGTCGGCTATGGCTACACCTTC.

The chain couples TRBV5-6 to TRBJ1-2, with 11 bases that match TRBD1. The length of the CDR3 is 16 residues. Germline V lookup: CDR1 SGHDT, CDR2 YYEEEE. The V segment lost 4 bases and the J segment 1 base; nucleotides outside the gene matches: 6. The CDR3 loop is CASSRTGTGGNYGYTF. As DNA, the CDR3 is TGTGCCAGCAGCAGAACCGGGACAGGGGGTAACTATGGCTACACCTTC. The variable domain in full, with the rest retrieved from reference TRBV5-6 and TRBJ1-2, is DAGVTQSPTHLIKTRGQQVTLRCSPKSGHDTVSWYQQALGQGPQFIFQYYEEEERQRGNFPDRFSGHQFPNYSSELNVNALLLGDSALYLCASSRTGTGGNYGYTFGSGTRLTVV.

This clonotype appeared a few times. The gene calls are TRBV5-6 and TRBJ2-5, with D unclear. The CDR3 has 14 amino acids. The germline V gene has CDR1 SGHDT and CDR2 YYEEEE. V lost 0 bases and J lost 5, with 11 bases in between. In nucleotides, the CDR3 is TGTGCCAGCAGCTTGGGGGGTGAGGTGGAGACCCAGTACTTC. It is translated as CASSLGGEVETQYF.

This clonotype was seen a few times. CDR3 DNA sequence: TGTGCCAGCAGCTTGGTTAGCGGAAGCACAGATACGCAGTATTTT. It is translated as CASSLVSGSTDTQYF. The V gene is TRBV7-3, the J gene TRBJ2-3; possibly TRBD2 for D (6 bases). This CDR3 is 15 amino acids long. Per germline, CDR1 SGHTA and CDR2 FQGTGA. Trimming stripped 3 bases from V and 0 bases from J, with 10 bases between. Looking up the rest from reference TRBV7-3 and TRBJ2-3 gives the full variable domain: GAGVSQTPSNKVTEKGKYVELRCDPISGHTALYWYRQSLGQGPEFLIYFQGTGAADDSGLPNDRFFAVRPEGSVSTLKIQRTERGDSAVYLCASSLVSGSTDTQYFGPGTRLTVL.

This clonotype appeared a few times. CDR3 nucleotides: TGTGCCAGCAGCGTCCGGGACGGGAGAAATGAGCAGTTCTTC. Protein product: CASSVRDGRNEQFF. The V and J genes are TRBV9 and TRBJ2-1, with a weak D call TRBD2 (6 bases). The germline V and J ends were trimmed by 2 bases and 7 bases, with 13 bases remaining between them. Germline-derived CDR1 and CDR2 are SGDLS and YYNGEE. The length of the CDR3 is 14 residues.

This clonotype occurred a few times. V usage is TRBV29-1 and J usage is TRBJ2-1; D remains unclear. The V and J ends lost 1 base and 0 bases respectively, with 7 bases between them. CDR1 and CDR2 (germline): SQVTM, ANQGSEA. This CDR3 is 14 amino acids long. The CDR3, as DNA: TGCAGCGTTGAAGCATGGAGCTCCTACAATGAGCAGTTCTTC. It translates to CSVEAWSSYNEQFF.

This chain uses TRBV7-8 with TRBJ2-7; unclear D gene. Between the trimmed V and J ends, which lost 3 bases and 2 bases, there was a span of 17 bases. This CDR3 is built from 16 residues. The germline gives CDR1 SGHVS, CDR2 FQNEAQ. CDR3 sequence reads: CASSFSRHPFTYEQYF. DNA of the CDR3: TGTGCCAGCAGCTTCTCAAGGCACCCCTTTACCTACGAGCAGTACTTC.

The rearrangement links TRBV13 to TRBJ2-1, with D perhaps matching TRBD1 (6 bases). The CDR3 sequence is 14 residues long. The V and J ends lost 5 bases and 5 bases respectively, with 13 bases between them. CDR1 is PRHDT and CDR2 is FYEKMQ in the germline V gene (reference sequence). CDR3 in amino acids: CASSPDRPNNEQFF. CDR3 bases: TGTGCCAGCAGCCCAGACAGGCCGAACAATGAGCAGTTCTTC.

In its sample, this clonotype was seen once. The chain recombines TRBV14 with TRBJ2-5, with 10 nucleotides matching TRBD1. The CDR3 runs 16 residues. Germline assignment: CDR1 SGHDN and CDR2 FVKESK. The trim removed 3 bases at V and 5 bases at J, leaving 9 bases unmatched. The CDR3 protein is CASSQIDRGHFETQYF. CDR3 coding DNA: TGTGCCAGCAGCCAGATTGACAGGGGGCATTTCGAGACCCAGTACTTC.

A few counts support this clonotype. This chain uses TRBV20-1 with TRBJ2-5; D gene uncertain. Trimming shortened V by 2 bases and J by 4 bases, and 11 bases separated the two germline ends. This CDR3 contains 13 residues. The germline V gene encodes CDR1 DFQATT and CDR2 SNEGSKA (reference sequence). The CDR3: CSARRTERETQYF. The CDR3 bases are TGCAGTGCTAGACGCACTGAGAGAGAGACCCAGTACTTC.

This clonotype was detected only a few times. The chain combines TRBV30 with TRBJ2-5, with TRBD1 matching over 7 bases. Germline V gives CDR1 GTSNPN, CDR2 SVGIG (reference sequence). The trim removed 5 bases at V and 2 bases at J, leaving 8 bases unmatched. The CDR3 loop spans 14 amino acids. This CDR3 is CAWGRQGVQETQYF. The CDR3 DNA follows: TGTGCCTGGGGACGACAGGGTGTACAAGAGACCCAGTACTTC.

The chain joins TRBV7-7 to TRBJ2-5, with 7 bases matching TRBD1. The CDR3 extends over 14 amino acids. Germline CDR1 is SSHAT and CDR2 is FNYEAQ (reference sequence). V shed 4 bases, J shed 3 bases, and the junction held 5 bases outside the gene matches. The CDR3 DNA sequence: TGTGCCAGCAGCTCGACAGGGAGAGAAGAGACCCAGTACTTC. It specifies CASSSTGREETQYF. The full variable domain, completed using reference TRBV7-7 and TRBJ2-5, is GAGVSQSPRYKVTKRGQDVTLRCDPISSHATLYWYQQALGQGPEFLTYFNYEAQPDKSGLPSDRFSAERPEGSISTLTIQRTEQRDSAMYRCASSSTGREETQYFGPGTRLLVL.

This chain uses TRBV5-1 with TRBJ2-7; possible D gene TRBD1, 5 bases. The germline gives CDR1 SGHRS, CDR2 YFSETQ. The CDR3 covers 13 residues. V shed 0 bases and J shed 7 bases, with 11 bases lying between them. This chain's CDR3 is CASSLASSGEQYF. The CDR3 DNA reads as TGCGCCAGCAGCTTGGCCTCGTCAGGGGAGCAGTACTTC.

The chain uses TRBV7-6 and TRBJ2-1; no definite D call. Trimming took off 1 base at V and 7 bases at J, with 8 bases between the two ends. Looked up from germline, CDR1 is SGHVS and CDR2 is FNYEAQ. CDR3 size: 13 residues. Here the CDR3 reads CASSLEVWNEQFF. The CDR3 nucleotides read TGTGCCAGCAGCTTAGAGGTCTGGAATGAGCAGTTCTTC.